The 13 T cell receptor beta chains listed next were all sequenced from one sample in a study of T cells after yellow fever vaccination. TCRdb reprocessed the 5' RACE reads with MiXCR, giving one entry per CDR3 protein. The table includes roughly 140,000 distinct CDR3 sequences, around 7.7% detected once. The sequences come from CD4+ T cells sorted from PBMCs, collected 5 days after the yellow fever booster vaccination. The receptor set was obtained from a man aged 25 to 40 who received the YFV17D yellow fever vaccine.

This clonotype has ten or more counts. This chain joins TRBV7-8 and TRBJ2-2, with 7 bases matching TRBD1. Germline CDR1 reads SGHVS; CDR2 reads FQNEAQ. Trimming at V came to 5 bases and at J to 7 bases, leaving 7 bases not matched to a gene. The length of the CDR3 is 14 residues. CDR3 DNA sequence: TGTGCCAGCAGCCCCACCAGGGGGAGCGGGGAGCTGTTTTTT. It translates to CASSPTRGSGELFF.

This clonotype was detected many times. The chain joins TRBV4-1 to TRBJ1-1; D is unresolved. V lost 0 bases to trimming and J lost 8 bases, with 10 bases between them. The CDR3 loop spans 13 amino acids. The V gene's germline CDR1 is MGHRA and CDR2 YSYEKL. The CDR3 DNA follows: TGCGCCAGCAGCCAAGATCGGGGTCAAGAAGCTTTCTTT. This sequence encodes CASSQDRGQEAFF.

The table lists this clonotype with many counts. The gene calls are TRBV5-1 and TRBJ2-7; D assignment may be TRBD1 or TRBD2 (9 bases each). Germline CDR1 and CDR2: SGHRS and YFSETQ. The length of the CDR3 is 19 residues. Trimming stripped 3 bases from V and 4 bases from J, with 29 bases between. The CDR3: CASSWTTGGVSGRSYEQYF. The CDR3 DNA follows: TGCGCCAGCAGCTGGACTACAGGGGGCGTAAGCGGGAGGTCGTACGAGCAGTACTTC.

This clonotype has at least ten counts. The chain's CDR3 is CASSETSGGHHSYEQYF. CDR3 DNA: TGTGCCAGCAGCGAGACTAGCGGGGGACACCACTCCTACGAGCAGTACTTC. The J gene is TRBJ2-7, the V gene TRBV7-2; 12 bases are a match to TRBD2. Per the germline V gene, CDR1 is SGHTA and CDR2 is FQGNSA. The J segment lost 0 bases and the V segment lost 5 bases, leaving 8 bases of the junction unmatched. This CDR3 comprises 17 residues.

V is TRBV7-3 and J is TRBJ1-6; no firm D call. CDR1 and CDR2 from the germline V gene are SGHTA and FQGTGA. The CDR3 extends over 13 amino acids. V dropped 7 bases and J dropped 14 bases, with 18 bases sitting between them. The CDR3 loop reads CASTRKGRQALHF. The CDR3 DNA sequence: TGTGCCAGCACGCGAAAGGGCAGGCAGGCCCTCCACTTT. Supplemented by reference TRBV7-3 and TRBJ1-6, the full variable domain reads GAGVSQTPSNKVTEKGKYVELRCDPISGHTALYWYRQSLGQGPEFLIYFQGTGAADDSGLPNDRFFAVRPEGSVSTLKIQRTERGDSAVYLCASTRKGRQALHFGNGTRLTVT.

At least ten counts were recorded for this clonotype. The chain joins TRBV5-1 to TRBJ2-7, with 9 positions matching TRBD1. Trimming at V came to 2 bases and at J to 5 bases, leaving 8 bases not matched to a gene. This CDR3 contains 15 residues. Germline CDR1 SGHRS, CDR2 YFSETQ. Here the CDR3 DNA reads TGCGCCAGCAGCTTAAGGGCGGACAGGGGAAACGAGCAGTACTTC. Protein: CASSLRADRGNEQYF.

This clonotype was seen a handful of times. The chain couples TRBV19 to TRBJ1-5; TRBD1 matches 9 bases. The CDR3 is 14 residues long. V shed 5 bases, J shed 6 bases, and the junction held 5 bases outside the gene matches. CDR1 and CDR2 (germline): LNHDA, SQIVND (reference sequence). The CDR3 protein is CASSADRGIQPQHF. The CDR3, as DNA: TGTGCCAGTAGTGCTGACAGGGGGATTCAGCCCCAGCATTTT.

The sample holds many counts of this clonotype. The chain recombines TRBV12-3 or TRBV12-4 with TRBJ2-1; D gene uncertain. This CDR3 is built from 13 residues. V gave up 4 bases and J gave up 9 bases, with 13 bases separating them. CDR3: CASSSDRLGEQFF. The CDR3 nucleotides are TGTGCCAGCAGTTCCGACCGGCTAGGTGAGCAGTTCTTC.

There are many counts of this clonotype. The chain links TRBV10-3 to TRBJ2-3; possibly TRBD2 for D (6 bases). V lost 2 bases and J 5 bases, leaving 14 bases between the germline ends. CDR3 size: 15 residues. The germline V gene encodes CDR1 ENHRY and CDR2 SYGVKD. CDR3 sequence reads: CAISEPSGSGDTQYF. Here the CDR3 DNA reads TGTGCCATCAGTGAGCCCAGTGGTAGCGGAGATACGCAGTATTTT.

This clonotype was counted many times. This CDR3 is CASSSGGETNEQYF. The CDR3 DNA follows: TGTGCCAGCAGTTCAGGGGGAGAAACCAACGAGCAGTACTTC. V usage is TRBV28 and J usage is TRBJ2-7, with 7 bases matching TRBD1. The CDR3 length is 14 residues. The germline V gene has CDR1 MDHEN and CDR2 SYDVKM. J lost 5 bases, V lost 4 bases, and 8 bases had no gene match.

This clonotype was seen many times. The chain joins TRBV29-1 to TRBJ2-3; 7 bases agree with TRBD2. Germline CDR1 SQVTM, CDR2 ANQGSEA. With 4 bases clipped from V and 4 bases from J, the junction kept 14 bases outside the gene matches. The CDR3 is 16 amino acids. The CDR3 protein is CSVVGLGGRGSDTQYF. Written as DNA, the CDR3 is TGCAGCGTTGTCGGCCTAGGAGGGAGGGGTTCAGATACGCAGTATTTT.

In its sample, this clonotype was seen once. This clone may be a read error of a much larger clone one base away. The chain employs TRBV14 and TRBJ2-1; 7 bases line up with TRBD2. The CDR3 totals 11 residues. V dropped 2 bases and J dropped 14; count of bases not matched to a gene: 3. The V gene's germline CDR1 is SGHDN and CDR2 FVKESK. CDR3 residues: CASSQMAGEFF. CDR3 DNA sequence: TGTGCCAGCAGCCAAATGGCGGGAGAGTTCTTC.

This clonotype appeared many times. The V gene is TRBV27, the J gene TRBJ2-3, with TRBD2 matching 12 bases. With 4 bases clipped from V and 3 bases from J, the junction kept 5 bases outside the gene matches. The CDR3 extends over 16 amino acids. The V gene's germline CDR1 is MNHEY and CDR2 SMNVEV (reference sequence). The CDR3 DNA reads as TGTGCCAGCAGTTCAGGACTAGCGGGGCTTACAGATACGCAGTATTTT. Its translation: CASSSGLAGLTDTQYF.